This section outlines one T cell receptor beta chain sequence together with its context. Its antigen is still unknown. These data come from a study of OX40 agonist ivuxolimab in advanced cancers. Study summary: Therapy given before enrollment (anti-PD-1, anti-PD-L1 or anti-CTLA-4) was allowed, and 40% to 45% had some.

J was trimmed by 1 base and V by 5 bases; bases with no gene match: 4. Per the germline V gene, CDR1 is SNHLY and CDR2 is FYNNEI. CDR3 size: 14 residues. Peripheral blood came from all dose cohorts at three timepoints. Study-wide results and limits: It was not determined which antigens were specifically recognized by the peripheral T cells that had undergone clonal expansion.

TCRdb's table, derived via immunoSEQ multiplex PCR, lists solely in-frame clones and lacks some. This repertoire shows 65,000 to 85,000 clones, roughly 92% found once; its top ten account for about 0.63%. The sequences come from CD4+ or CD8+ T cells sorted from blood, collected in a trial of the OX40 agonist ivuxolimab. The receptor's source is an adult with an advanced solid tumor such as melanoma, head and neck, liver or kidney cancer. This chain connects TRBV2 to TRBJ2-5; TRBD2 aligns across 7 bases. This CDR3 is CASSPTSTQETQYF. The CDR3, as DNA: TGTGCCAGCAGTCCGACTAGCACCCAAGAGACCCAGTACTTC.